This TCR beta chain stems from a study of blood T cell repertoires in COVID-19. At the level of the study: Acute-phase and convalescent COVID-19 samples originated in the United States, Italy and Spain. PBMCs, B-cell-depleted T cells, or T cells were the source of the cDNA or gDNA that made up the material.

Recruited during active infection, patients (from Seattle) were subsequently followed longitudinally. Authors' processing steps: For nucleated cells, counts were estimated from reference gene primer amplification. The assay was immunoSEQ multiplex PCR, and TCRdb's table has in-frame clones only and misses some. V, J and clone size derive from that table, while D and trimming were established from the DNA sequence. The table includes about 280,000 clones, around 88% detected once. The CDR3 loop spans 13 amino acids. V lost 4 bases, J lost 0 bases, and 4 bases lay in between. What was sequenced was peripheral blood. The receptor comes from a woman in her seventies with COVID-19, enrolled during active disease. The J gene is TRBJ1-5, the V gene TRBV12-3 or TRBV12-4; D remains ambiguous. CDR3 nucleotides: TGTGCCAGCAGTTCACTTAGCAATCAGCCCCAGCATTTT. Amino acids: CASSSLSNQPQHF.